This T cell receptor (beta chain) was found in a study of OX40 agonist ivuxolimab in advanced cancers. As for the study in general: Participants averaged roughly 60 years of age (range 23 to 79) and were around 80% male.

The data were produced by immunoSEQ multiplex PCR, yet TCRdb's version contains in-frame clones alone and is incomplete. The sample holds roughly 80,000 clones, about nine tenths seen once. The CDR3 runs to 15 residues. V lost 6 bases and J 7 bases, leaving 22 bases between the germline ends. In germline, CDR1 is SNHLY, CDR2 FYNNEI. Sequences were derived from CD4+ or CD8+ T cells sorted from blood, sampled in a trial of the OX40 agonist ivuxolimab. This chain uses TRBV2 with TRBJ2-7; D perhaps matches TRBD1 (7 bases). This clonotype was obtained from an adult with an advanced solid tumor such as melanoma, head and neck, liver or kidney cancer. CDR3 protein: CASSPLLAGGKEQYF. DNA of the CDR3: TGTGCCAGCAGCCCTCTGTTGGCAGGGGGGAAGGAGCAGTACTTC.